The entry that follows covers one TCR beta chain sequence. The antigen remains undetermined. The sample originates from a study of regulatory T cells in long-lasting Graves disease. About the research overall: For a period under 3 months, newly diagnosed Graves' patients had taken antithyroid drugs. Study-wide results and limits: Persistent disease preferred TRBV28, TRBJ1-2 and TRBJ2-5. Among persistent patients, a larger number of public clonotypes were shared (around 3,000) than among newly diagnosed patients (just over 950).

As for time point: newly diagnosed GD, antithyroid drugs for less than 3 months. PBMC-derived RNA was used for the TCR library. Trimming took off 1 base at V and 2 bases at J, with 15 bases between the two ends. The CDR3 sequence is 17 residues long. Germline CDR1 reads MNHEY; CDR2 reads SVGEGT. Arm-PCR of CDR3 regions and iRepertoire HTBI primers were used to build TCR beta libraries. TCRdb fed the multiplex PCR reads into MiXCR, producing one record per CDR3 protein. The data show hundreds of thousands of distinct CDR3 sequences, 16% seen once. The data were also submitted as part of a second study, on T cells in Graves' hyperthyroidism and ophthalmopathy.

The TCR originated in a man aged 35 to 55 with Graves disease. This rearrangement joins TRBV6-2 or TRBV6-3 to TRBJ1-5; no definite D call. This sample comprised peripheral blood mononuclear cells (PBMCs), obtained at new diagnosis, from a patient treated with antithyroid drugs. The CDR3 spells CASSYLVVGQGNQPQHF. CDR3 DNA: TGTGCCAGCAGTTACTTGGTGGTAGGCCAGGGCAATCAGCCCCAGCATTTT.